This T cell receptor (beta chain) was profiled in a study of blood T cell repertoires in COVID-19. Whole-study context: COVID-19 samples, acute and convalescent, were from the United States, Italy and Spain.

Profiling relied on immunoSEQ multiplex PCR, and the TCRdb table lists in-frame clones only, not all of them. Seen here are over 90,000 clones, 75% to 90% observed once, and the top ten hold 1.5% to 2%. This CDR3 is 15 amino acids long. V lost 1 base and J lost 7, with 14 bases in between. Germline values: CDR1 MNHEY, CDR2 SVGEGT. This TCR came from a man of 80 years or more with acute or convalescent COVID-19. Sequencing was done on a sample of peripheral blood. The V call is TRBV6-2 or TRBV6-3, the J call TRBJ2-1, with D perhaps matching TRBD1 (6 bases). The chain's CDR3 is CASSYYIGQTNEQFF. The DNA of the CDR3 is TGTGCCAGCAGTTACTATATAGGACAGACAAATGAGCAGTTCTTC.